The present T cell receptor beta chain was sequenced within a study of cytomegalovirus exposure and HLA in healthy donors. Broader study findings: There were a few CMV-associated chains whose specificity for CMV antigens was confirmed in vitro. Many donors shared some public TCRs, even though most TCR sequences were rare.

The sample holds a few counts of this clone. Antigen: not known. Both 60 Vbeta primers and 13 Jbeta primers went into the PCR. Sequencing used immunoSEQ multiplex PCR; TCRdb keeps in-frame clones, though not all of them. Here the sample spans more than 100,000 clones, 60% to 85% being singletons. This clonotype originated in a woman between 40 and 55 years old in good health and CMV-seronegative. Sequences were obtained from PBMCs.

CDR3 region: CASSNGNTEAFF. CDR3 sequence (DNA): TGTGCCAGCAGCAACGGGAACACTGAAGCTTTCTTT. The rearrangement links TRBV5-6 to TRBJ1-1, with D hard to call. V was cut by 4 bases and J by 1 base, with 5 bases left in between. This CDR3 comprises 12 residues. Germline values: CDR1 SGHDT, CDR2 YYEEEE.